The sequence of this T cell receptor beta chain was determined in a study of T cell changes during pregnancy in multiple sclerosis. Assay used: immunoSEQ multiplex PCR; TCRdb lists only in-frame clones, some missing. The table includes 66,000 or so clones, around 90% detected once. This clone was seen a single time. This TCR was sampled from a female donor in good health, enrolled as a control in a pregnancy study. The specimen was peripheral blood, collected in the first trimester of pregnancy.

CDR3 coding DNA: TGCGCCAGCAGCCCTAGGACAGGGATCACTGAAGCTTTCTTT. Its translation is CASSPRTGITEAFF. The chain carries TRBV5-1 and TRBJ1-1; 8 nucleotides agree with TRBD1. Looked up from germline, CDR1 is SGHRS and CDR2 is YFSETQ. Trimming at V came to 4 bases and at J to 4 bases, leaving 6 bases not matched to a gene. There are 14 residues in the CDR3.